The 20 T cell receptor beta chains in this list originate from one sample, sequenced in a study of cytomegalovirus exposure and HLA in healthy donors. Amplification used 60 Vbeta primers and 13 Jbeta primers. TCRdb keeps only in-frame clones here, not all; method: immunoSEQ multiplex PCR. The sample holds about 130,000 clones, more than 65% seen once. Sequenced: PBMCs. Receptors originate from a man aged 18 to 30 in good health and CMV-seropositive.

This chain links TRBV7-9 with TRBJ2-2; TRBD1 matches at 8 bases. Trimming took 5 bases from V and 6 from J; bases not matched to a gene: 11. The CDR3 contains 16 residues. Germline lookup yields CDR1 SEHNR and CDR2 FQNEAQ (reference sequence). CDR3 in DNA: TGTGCCAGCAGCCCACCTGGACAGGGTTTTTCCGGGGAGCTGTTTTTT. Amino acid sequence: CASSPPGQGFSGELFF.

The chain joins TRBV6-5 to TRBJ1-2, with TRBD1 identical over 9 bases. In germline, CDR1 is MNHEY, CDR2 SVGAGI. This CDR3 has 13 residues. V dropped 7 bases and J dropped 5; count of bases not matched to a gene: 5. CDR3 amino acids: CASNAGQGYGYTF. The CDR3 DNA is TGTGCCAGCAACGCAGGACAGGGGTATGGCTACACCTTC.

The chain is built from TRBV27 and TRBJ2-7; 9 bases map to TRBD1. Germline loops: CDR1 MNHEY, CDR2 SMNVEV (reference sequence). This CDR3 spans 14 amino acids. V was pared by 2 bases and J by 8 bases, with 7 bases of the junction left unmatched. CDR3 in DNA: TGTGCCAGCAGTTTAAGCACAGGGGGCAATCAGCAGTACTTC. Translating gives CASSLSTGGNQQYF.

As for this clone: The sample holds other DNA sequences that translate to the same CDR3. The genes are TRBV18 and TRBJ1-5; 9 nucleotides align to TRBD1. V gave up 3 bases and J gave up 2 bases; unmatched junction bases: 2. The CDR3 is 15 residues long. Germline V gene lookup returns CDR1 KGHSH and CDR2 LQKENI. The CDR3 DNA reads as TGTGCCAGCTCACCGGACAGGGGAGGCAATCAGCCCCAGCATTTT. This sequence encodes CASSPDRGGNQPQHF. Filled out from reference TRBV18 and TRBJ1-5, the complete variable domain reads NAGVMQNPRHLVRRRGQEARLRCSPMKGHSHVYWYRQLPEEGLKFMVYLQKENIIDESGMPKERFSAEFPKEGPSILRIQQVVRGDSAAYFCASSPDRGGNQPQHFGDGTRLSIL.

The V gene is TRBV5-6, the J gene TRBJ2-2; D unresolved. Germline lookup yields CDR1 SGHDT and CDR2 YYEEEE. V lost 5 bases, J lost 2 bases, and 10 bases lay in between. This CDR3 region has 14 residues. The CDR3 reads CASRLTGNTGELFF. The CDR3 coding sequence is TGTGCCAGCAGATTGACTGGTAACACCGGGGAGCTGTTTTTT.

There are a few counts of this clone. The rearrangement links TRBV7-2 to TRBJ1-3; D is unresolved. The CDR3 is 13 amino acids. The V end lost 3 bases, the J end lost 4 bases, and 7 bases lay between the germline ends. Germline values: CDR1 SGHTA, CDR2 FQGNSA. CDR3 protein: CASSLGRGNTIYF. CDR3 nucleotides: TGTGCCAGCAGCTTGGGCAGAGGAAACACCATATATTTT.

The rearrangement uses TRBV5-1 and TRBJ2-2; no clear D. V was clipped by 7 bases and J by 2 bases, with 12 bases between them. Germline lookup yields CDR1 SGHRS and CDR2 YFSETQ. This CDR3 is built from 14 residues. The CDR3 DNA reads TGCGCCAGCGCTTCACTTAGTAACACCGGGGAGCTGTTTTTT. Residues: CASASLSNTGELFF.

This clone was counted between two and nine times. J is TRBJ2-2 and V is TRBV14; no definite D call. Per germline, CDR1 SGHDN and CDR2 FVKESK. Deletions cut 1 base from V and 3 bases from J, with 3 bases between. The CDR3 is 13 amino acids. For the CDR3, the DNA is TGTGCCAGCAGCCAAGTCGACACCGGGGAGCTGTTTTTT. Residues: CASSQVDTGELFF.

This chain connects TRBV19 to TRBJ2-5; 13 nucleotides agree with TRBD2. The germline V gene has CDR1 LNHDA and CDR2 SQIVND (reference sequence). Trimming removed 6 bases from V and 4 bases from J; junction bases left unmatched: 5. The CDR3 runs 15 residues. CDR3: CASSLLAGGPETQYF. CDR3 nucleotide sequence: TGTGCCAGTAGCTTACTAGCGGGGGGGCCAGAGACCCAGTACTTC.

The chain couples TRBV7-6 to TRBJ2-7; 7 bases are a match to TRBD1. The germline V gene has CDR1 SGHVS and CDR2 FNYEAQ. With 4 bases clipped from V and 2 bases from J, the junction kept 2 bases outside the gene matches. The CDR3 loop spans 13 amino acids. CDR3 sequence reads: CASSWGQTYEQYF. The DNA of the CDR3 is TGTGCCAGCAGCTGGGGACAGACCTACGAGCAGTACTTC.

The J gene is TRBJ2-7, the V gene TRBV5-1; D is perhaps TRBD1 (6 bases). The CDR3 contains 18 residues. CDR1 is SGHRS, CDR2 YFSETQ, per germline. V gave up 2 bases and J gave up 2 bases, with 23 bases separating them. CDR3 in DNA: TGCGCCAGCAGCTTTGGGAGTGTGAACAGGGTCCGGACCTACGAGCAGTACTTC. As protein: CASSFGSVNRVRTYEQYF.

The gene calls are TRBV9 and TRBJ1-1; D is unresolved. Germline V gene sequence: CDR1 SGDLS, CDR2 YYNGEE. Deletions cut 0 bases from V and 3 bases from J, with 18 bases between. The CDR3 consists of 17 residues. The DNA for the CDR3 is TGTGCCAGCAGCGTAGTGATGGGCGACGGGATGGACACTGAAGCTTTCTTT. This encodes CASSVVMGDGMDTEAFF.

This chain links TRBV14 with TRBJ2-2, with 8 bases lining up with TRBD2. CDR1 SGHDN and CDR2 FVKESK come from the germline V gene. With 3 bases clipped from V and 6 bases from J, the junction kept 6 bases outside the gene matches. CDR3 size: 15 residues. The CDR3 DNA is TGTGCCAGCAGCCATGGGACTAGTCCCCCCGGGGAGCTGTTTTTT. As protein: CASSHGTSPPGELFF.

This sequence joins TRBV7-2 and TRBJ2-7, with TRBD1 identical over 11 bases. After removal of 1 base from V and 4 bases from J, the junction contained 0 bases not matched to a gene. Germline V gene lookup returns CDR1 SGHTA and CDR2 FQGNSA. This CDR3 spans 14 amino acids. The CDR3 region is CASSLGDRGYEQYF. CDR3 DNA: TGTGCCAGCAGCTTAGGGGACAGGGGGTACGAGCAGTACTTC.

This clone turned up a few times. This chain links TRBV25-1 with TRBJ1-1; D gene uncertain. Between the trimmed V and J ends, which lost 5 bases and 7 bases, there was a span of 8 bases. This CDR3 comprises 11 residues. Germline assignment: CDR1 MGHDK and CDR2 SYGVNS. In DNA, the CDR3 is TGTGCCAGCAGTCGCGGGGATGAAGCTTTCTTT. This codes for CASSRGDEAFF.

The chain joins TRBV6-1 to TRBJ1-1; D call uncertain. Germline CDR1 is MNHNS and CDR2 is SASEGT. The length of the CDR3 is 13 residues. V was clipped by 6 bases and J by 4 bases, with 12 bases between them. The CDR3 is CASRNPHFTEAFF. In DNA form, the CDR3 reads TGTGCCAGCAGGAATCCCCACTTCACTGAAGCTTTCTTT.

The chain recombines TRBV6-5 with TRBJ1-5; 10 positions match TRBD1. Looked up from germline, CDR1 is MNHEY and CDR2 is SVGAGI. The V gene end was trimmed by 6 bases and the J gene end by 6 bases; junction bases not matched to a gene: 5. CDR3 length: 14 amino acids. CDR3 DNA: TGTGCCAGCAGGCGACAGGGGGCTTTTCAGCCCCAGCATTTT. Translated: CASRRQGAFQPQHF.

The CDR3 sequence is CASSLAGDTQYF. In DNA form, the CDR3 reads TGCGCCAGCAGCTTGGCCGGAGATACGCAGTATTTT. V usage is TRBV5-1 and J usage is TRBJ2-3; D gene uncertain. The CDR3 runs to 12 residues. In germline, CDR1 is SGHRS, CDR2 YFSETQ. V lost 0 bases and J lost 5, with 4 bases in between.

This rearrangement joins TRBV11-2 to TRBJ2-3; 7 positions agree with TRBD2. Germline V lookup: CDR1 SGHAT, CDR2 FQNNGV. There are 17 residues in the CDR3. The ends lost 3 bases at V and 2 bases at J; junction bases unmatched: 11. Here the CDR3 DNA reads TGTGCCAGCAGCTTTTGGGGCCCGGGAGGCTCCACAGATACGCAGTATTTT. Translated, it gives CASSFWGPGGSTDTQYF.

CDR3 sequence (DNA): TGTGCCAGCAGCTTAAATTCGGGGGTATCGAACACCGGGGAGCTGTTTTTT. Amino acid sequence: CASSLNSGVSNTGELFF. The V gene is TRBV11-2, the J gene TRBJ2-2; D perhaps matches TRBD2 (6 bases). Trimming removed 2 bases from V and 0 bases from J, with 13 bases in between. This CDR3 spans 17 amino acids. Germline CDR1 reads SGHAT; CDR2 reads FQNNGV.